These 26 T cell receptor beta chains came from one sample sequenced in a study of T cells in Graves' hyperthyroidism and ophthalmopathy. It was RNA transcripts that yielded the amplified TCR beta CDR3 regions. The study used the HTBI primer set for a first-round RT-PCR of the TCR CDR3. TCRdb ran MiXCR on the multiplex PCR reads and lists one entry per CDR3 protein. The sample includes roughly 660,000 distinct CDR3 sequences, 15% to 20% seen only once; the top ten take roughly a sixth. The sequenced sample consisted of blood. Every receptor here comes from a man aged 45-65 years with Graves' hyperthyroidism.

This rearrangement joins TRBV12-3 or TRBV12-4 to TRBJ2-5, with 9 nucleotides matching TRBD1. J was trimmed by 5 bases and V by 6 bases; bases with no gene match: 10. CDR3 length: 15 residues. The CDR3, as DNA: TGTGCCAGCAGGAAGACAGGGGGGGAAGGGGAGACCCAGTACTTC. It translates to CASRKTGGEGETQYF.

This clonotype was counted a single time. The CDR3 coding sequence is TGTGCCAGCAGCAAAGGACAGGGGGTGAGTCAGCCCCAGCATTTT. It yields the protein CASSKGQGVSQPQHF. The rearrangement uses TRBV7-6 and TRBJ1-5; 10 bases line up with TRBD1. CDR3 length equals 15 residues. With 5 bases clipped from V and 6 bases from J, the junction kept 7 bases outside the gene matches. Per germline, CDR1 SGHVS and CDR2 FNYEAQ.

In this sample, this clonotype turned up many times. The chain employs TRBV28 and TRBJ1-2; 12 bases are a match to TRBD1. Germline lookup yields CDR1 MDHEN and CDR2 SYDVKM. CDR3 length: 15 amino acids. V trimming: 6 bases; J trimming: 7 bases; junction bases outside the gene matches: 9. CDR3 sequence reads: CASRGQGARNRGYTF. CDR3 coding DNA: TGTGCCAGCAGGGGACAGGGGGCGCGTAACCGTGGCTACACCTTC.

With respect to this clonotype: Germline and junction disagree at one end, which may indicate a read error. The chain couples TRBV7-9 to TRBJ2-1; a possible D gene is TRBD1 (5 bases). CDR1 is SEHNR and CDR2 is FQNEAQ in the germline V gene (reference sequence). This CDR3 has 14 residues. The CDR3 loop reads CAGSRVRIYNEQFF. The CDR3 DNA sequence: TGTGCCGGCAGCAGGGTAAGGATCTACAATGAGCAGTTCTTC. Full variable domain (rest looked up from reference TRBV7-9 and TRBJ2-1): DTGVSQNPRHKITKRGQNVTFRCDPISEHNRLYWYRQTLGQGPEFLTYFQNEAQLEKSRLLSDRFSAERPKGSFSTLEIQRTEQGDSAMYLCAGSRVRIYNEQFFGPGTRLTVL.

This clonotype was seen more than once but under ten times. The rearrangement uses TRBV12-3 or TRBV12-4 and TRBJ2-3, with 10 bases lining up with TRBD2. V lost 2 bases to trimming and J lost 4 bases; unmatched junction nucleotides: 3. The CDR3 spans 15 residues. CDR3 sequence (DNA): TGTGCCAGCAGTTTACTAGCGGGAGTCTCAGATACGCAGTATTTT. It specifies CASSLLAGVSDTQYF.

In its sample, this clonotype was seen a few times. The chain joins TRBV20-1 to TRBJ1-3, with D possibly TRBD1 on 6 matching bases. The germline V and J ends were trimmed by 5 bases and 1 base, with 18 bases remaining between them. CDR3 length: 16 residues. In germline, CDR1 is DFQATT, CDR2 SNEGSKA (reference sequence). In DNA, the CDR3 is TGCAGTGCTGACCACTGGACAGAAGCGTCTGGAAACACCATATATTTT. Protein sequence: CSADHWTEASGNTIYF.

The chain joins TRBV19 to TRBJ2-7; no firm D call. Trimming shortened V by 3 bases and J by 5 bases, and 17 bases separated the two germline ends. This CDR3 contains 15 residues. The V gene's germline CDR1 is LNHDA and CDR2 SQIVND (reference sequence). CDR3 loop: CASSINGPGVDEQYF. CDR3 coding DNA: TGTGCCAGTAGTATTAATGGCCCAGGTGTTGACGAGCAGTACTTC.

The V gene is TRBV6-2 or TRBV6-3, the J gene TRBJ1-2, with 9 positions matching TRBD1. V shed 6 bases and J 10 bases; nucleotides not matched to a gene: 6. The CDR3 totals 12 residues. The germline gives CDR1 MNHEY, CDR2 SVGEGT. The CDR3 loop reads CASRTGQGNYTF. CDR3 in DNA: TGTGCCAGCAGGACCGGACAGGGGAACTACACCTTC.

The table lists this clonotype with a few counts. The rearrangement links TRBV27 to TRBJ1-1; D gene ambiguous. CDR3 length equals 13 residues. V lost 4 bases to trimming and J lost 4 bases, with 10 bases between them. The germline CDR1 and CDR2 sequences are MNHEY and SMNVEV (reference sequence). CDR3 amino acids: CASSYAYGTEAFF. The CDR3 region has the DNA TGTGCCAGCAGTTACGCTTATGGCACTGAAGCTTTCTTT.

There are many counts of this clonotype. V usage is TRBV2 and J usage is TRBJ2-6; possibly TRBD2 for D (6 bases). Trimming cost V 6 bases and J 8 bases, with 11 bases left between them. The CDR3 has 13 residues. CDR1 and CDR2 (germline): SNHLY, FYNNEI. The CDR3 DNA is TGTGCCAGCAGACCGACTAGTCCCAACGTCCTGACTTTC. Amino acid sequence: CASRPTSPNVLTF.

This clonotype was seen at least ten times. The chain links TRBV30 to TRBJ1-5, with 9 bases that match TRBD1. Germline trimming cut 4 bases from V and 4 bases from J; bases unmatched to any gene: 5. Germline CDR1 and CDR2: GTSNPN and SVGIG (reference sequence). There are 14 residues in the CDR3. CDR3 in DNA: TGTGCCTGGACTCCGGGACAGGGTAATCAGCCCCAGCATTTT. Translation gives CAWTPGQGNQPQHF. Full variable domain (remainder filled in from reference TRBV30 and TRBJ1-5): SQTIHQWPATLVQPVGSPLSLECTVEGTSNPNLYWYRQAAGRGLQLLFYSVGIGQISSEVPQNLSASRPQDRQFILSSKKLLLSDSGFYLCAWTPGQGNQPQHFGDGTRLSIL.

The sample holds many counts of this clonotype. The CDR3 loop is CASSERRDYNEQFF. DNA of the CDR3: TGTGCCAGCAGTGAACGTCGAGATTACAATGAGCAGTTCTTC. The chain carries TRBV2 and TRBJ2-1; no clear D. The CDR3 length is 14 residues. The V and J ends lost 2 bases and 4 bases respectively, with 9 bases between them. Germline-derived CDR1 and CDR2 are SNHLY and FYNNEI.

The chain uses TRBV15 and TRBJ2-1; D is perhaps TRBD2 (6 bases). Deletions cut 0 bases from V and 5 bases from J, with 8 bases between. The CDR3 loop spans 14 amino acids. Per germline, CDR1 LNHNV and CDR2 YYDKDF (reference sequence). The CDR3 nucleotides are TGTGCCACCAGCAGAGATGGCGGGAACAATGAGCAGTTCTTC. It specifies CATSRDGGNNEQFF.

This clonotype has just a few counts. This chain joins TRBV5-1 and TRBJ2-3; maybe TRBD1 (6 bases). V lost 0 bases to trimming and J lost 2 bases, with 13 bases between them. Germline V gene data show CDR1 as SGHRS and CDR2 as YFSETQ. The CDR3 spans 16 residues. Written as DNA, the CDR3 is TGCGCCAGCAGCTTGGCGGCAGGGGACCTCACAGATACGCAGTATTTT. It yields the protein CASSLAAGDLTDTQYF.

In its sample, this clonotype was seen many times. This rearrangement joins TRBV2 to TRBJ1-2, with 8 positions matching TRBD1. The V segment lost 6 bases and the J segment 4 bases; nucleotides outside the gene matches: 7. The CDR3 loop spans 14 amino acids. Germline lookup yields CDR1 SNHLY and CDR2 FYNNEI. CDR3: CASRAGQGSYGYTF. DNA for the CDR3: TGTGCCAGCAGGGCCGGACAGGGATCCTATGGCTACACCTTC.

The table lists this clonotype with a few counts. The V gene is TRBV3-1, the J gene TRBJ2-7; the match to TRBD2 covers 10 bases. The CDR3 runs 14 residues. CDR1 is LGHDT, CDR2 YNNKEL, per germline (reference sequence). Trimming removed 7 bases from V and 3 bases from J; junction bases left unmatched: 6. The CDR3 spells CASTRGLANYEQYF. The CDR3 region has the DNA TGTGCCAGCACCCGGGGACTAGCGAACTACGAGCAGTACTTC.

This clonotype came up many times. The chain combines TRBV27 with TRBJ1-5, with D possibly matching TRBD1 (5 bases). Germline V gives CDR1 MNHEY, CDR2 SMNVEV (reference sequence). The CDR3 is made up of 16 amino acids. V shed 8 bases and J shed 7 bases, with 24 bases lying between them. CDR3 in DNA: TGTGCCAGCGGACACCCCCAAGCCAGTGCTAACCAGCCCCAGCATTTT. Its protein product is CASGHPQASANQPQHF.

This chain connects TRBV4-1 to TRBJ1-6; TRBD1 matches at 9 bases. The germline V gene encodes CDR1 MGHRA and CDR2 YSYEKL. This CDR3 comprises 16 residues. V gave up 3 bases and J gave up 4 bases; unmatched junction bases: 4. The CDR3 nucleotides are TGCGCCAGCAGCCAGGGGACAGGGCTATATAATTCACCCCTCCACTTT. It codes for CASSQGTGLYNSPLHF.

This clonotype was recorded many times. The gene calls are TRBV13 and TRBJ2-3; 10 bases are shared with TRBD2. The V gene's germline CDR1 is PRHDT and CDR2 FYEKMQ (reference sequence). The junction had 6 bases not matched to a gene; V was cut back by 1 base and J by 5 bases. This CDR3 has 16 amino acids. In DNA form, the CDR3 reads TGTGCCAGCAGCTTAGAAGTCCAGCGGGAGGGAGATACGCAGTATTTT. This gives the protein CASSLEVQREGDTQYF.

The sample holds many counts of this clonotype. The chain employs TRBV10-3 and TRBJ1-5; D is possibly TRBD1 (6 bases). Trimming pared 3 bases from V and 9 bases from J, leaving 18 bases between. The CDR3 covers 15 residues. Germline V CDR1 and CDR2: ENHRY, SYGVKD. As DNA, the CDR3 is TGTGCCATCAGTGATCTAGGACAGAACTTATTGCCCCAGCATTTT. Its protein product is CAISDLGQNLLPQHF.

This clonotype has at least ten counts. The CDR3 DNA reads as TGTGCCTGGAGGTACGGGGTTGAGCAGTTCTTC. Translated: CAWRYGVEQFF. The V call is TRBV30, the J call TRBJ2-1, with a tentative D call TRBD2 (5 bases). Trimming pared 3 bases from V and 9 bases from J, leaving 9 bases between. In germline, CDR1 is GTSNPN, CDR2 SVGIG (reference sequence). The CDR3 has 11 amino acids.

Ten or more counts support this clonotype. This chain connects TRBV18 to TRBJ2-1, with 12 bases aligning to TRBD2. CDR3 length: 16 amino acids. The J segment lost 9 bases and the V segment lost 3 bases, leaving 9 bases of the junction unmatched. Germline CDR1 reads KGHSH; CDR2 reads LQKENI. This CDR3 is CASSPIPSGRDGEQFF. CDR3 in DNA: TGTGCCAGCTCACCCATACCTAGCGGGAGGGATGGTGAGCAGTTCTTC.

This clonotype was counted a few times. The chain combines TRBV28 with TRBJ1-2; no firm D call. CDR3 length: 14 residues. V lost 2 bases to trimming and J lost 0 bases, with 7 bases between them. The germline V gene has CDR1 MDHEN and CDR2 SYDVKM. The CDR3 here is CASSLDGSNYGYTF. The CDR3 region has the DNA TGTGCCAGCAGTTTAGACGGTTCTAACTATGGCTACACCTTC.

There are a few counts of this clonotype. The rearrangement uses TRBV9 and TRBJ2-1; 9 nucleotides agree with TRBD1. This CDR3 is 16 amino acids long. Germline CDR1 reads SGDLS; CDR2 reads YYNGEE. Trimming at V came to 4 bases and at J to 3 bases, leaving 8 bases not matched to a gene. The CDR3 loop reads CASSPVGGQGYNEQFF. The DNA for the CDR3 is TGTGCCAGCAGCCCCGTGGGGGGACAGGGCTACAATGAGCAGTTCTTC.

This clonotype was picked up a small number of times. The chain joins TRBV28 to TRBJ1-5; D possibly corresponds to TRBD1 (6 bases). This CDR3 is 17 amino acids long. In germline, CDR1 is MDHEN, CDR2 SYDVKM. V lost 6 bases and J lost 0, with 18 bases in between. The CDR3 DNA reads as TGTGCCAGCAGAGACCCCGGACAGTTCTATAGCAATCAGCCCCAGCATTTT. Amino acids: CASRDPGQFYSNQPQHF.

Regarding this clonotype: This clone may be a read error of a much larger clone one base away. This chain connects TRBV28 to TRBJ2-7; tentatively, D is TRBD1 (6 bases). Trimming took off 5 bases at V and 5 bases at J, with 13 bases between the two ends. Germline V gene data show CDR1 as MDHEN and CDR2 as SYDVKM. This CDR3 spans 13 amino acids. The CDR3, as DNA: TGTGCCAGCAGTCTCAGGGGAGTCAACGAGCAGTACTTC. Its translation is CASSLRGVNEQYF.